The clone carrying this T cell receptor beta chain was recorded many times. Its specificity is not known. For TCR beta, libraries came from iRepertoire HTBI primers and Arm-PCR of CDR3 regions. As originally analysed: Overall, samples carried 62 TRBV and about 15 TRBJ segments. MiXCR, run by TCRdb on the multiplex PCR reads, gives a single entry per CDR3 protein. The V and J calls here are based on TCRdb, not the publication. This table holds 300,000 to 400,000 distinct CDR3 sequences, about 19% found once. This entry is derived from a study of regulatory T cells in long-lasting Graves disease. V lost 0 bases and J 8 bases, leaving 12 bases between the germline ends. The germline CDR1 and CDR2 sequences are KGHDR and SFDVKD. The CDR3 is 14 residues long. Broader study findings: New patients shared fewer than 1,000 public clonotypes, and persistent patients shared more, with a few thousand. Newly diagnosed disease favored TRBV20-1 and TRBJ2-1 over persistent disease.

Time point denoted: persistent/refractory GD, antithyroid drugs over 5 years with positive TRAb. PBMCs provided the RNA from which the TCR library was made. Here the sequenced sample was peripheral blood mononuclear cells (PBMCs), taken when the disease was refractory, from a patient treated with antithyroid drugs. This TCR came from a female donor with Graves disease. The chain has TRBV24-1 and TRBJ1-2; D not resolved. The chain's CDR3 is CATSDLTTPRGYTF. For the CDR3, the DNA is TGTGCCACCAGTGATTTGACGACTCCGAGGGGCTACACCTTC.